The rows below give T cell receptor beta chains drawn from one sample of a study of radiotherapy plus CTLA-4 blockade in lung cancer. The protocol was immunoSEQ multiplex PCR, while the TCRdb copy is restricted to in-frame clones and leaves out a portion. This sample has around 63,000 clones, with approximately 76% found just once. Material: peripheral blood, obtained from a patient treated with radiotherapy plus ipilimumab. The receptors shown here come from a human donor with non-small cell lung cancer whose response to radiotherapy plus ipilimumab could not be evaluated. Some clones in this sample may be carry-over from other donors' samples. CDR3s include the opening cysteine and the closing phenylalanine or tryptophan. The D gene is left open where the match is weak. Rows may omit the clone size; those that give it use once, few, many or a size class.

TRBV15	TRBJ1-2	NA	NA	CATSGSGYGYTF	TGTGCCACCAGCGGATCAGGGTATGGCTACACCTTC
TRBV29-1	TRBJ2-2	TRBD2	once	CSVNSGTSDTGELFF	TGCAGCGTCAACTCCGGGACTAGCGACACCGGGGAGCTGTTTTTT
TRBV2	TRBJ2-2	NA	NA	CASSEVLTGELFF	TGTGCCAGCAGTGAAGTTCTCACCGGGGAGCTGTTTTTT
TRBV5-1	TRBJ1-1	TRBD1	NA	CASSLGGGEDTEAFF	TGCGCCAGCAGCTTGGGAGGGGGCGAGGACACTGAAGCTTTCTTT
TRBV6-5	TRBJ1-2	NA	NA	CASSQGIANYGYTF	TGTGCCAGCAGTCAGGGGATTGCTAACTATGGCTACACCTTC
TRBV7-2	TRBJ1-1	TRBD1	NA	CASSPGQGARVTEAFF	TGTGCCAGCAGCCCTGGACAGGGGGCGCGTGTCACTGAAGCTTTCTTT
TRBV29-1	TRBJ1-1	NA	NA	CSVEGGRGVTEAFF	TGCAGCGTTGAGGGGGGGCGCGGGGTCACTGAAGCTTTCTTT
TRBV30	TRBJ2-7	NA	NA	CAWSVQGPYEQYF	TGTGCCTGGAGTGTACAGGGTCCCTACGAGCAGTACTTC
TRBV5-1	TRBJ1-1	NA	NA	CASGRDTDTEAFF	TGCGCCAGCGGGCGTGATACAGACACTGAAGCTTTCTTT
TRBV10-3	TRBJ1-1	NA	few	CASRENTEAFF	TGTGCCTCCAGGGAGAACACTGAAGCTTTCTTT
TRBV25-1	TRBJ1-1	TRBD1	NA	CASSDLRGQHTGNTEAFF	TGTGCCAGCAGTGACCTCAGGGGACAGCATACTGGAAACACTGAAGCTTTCTTT
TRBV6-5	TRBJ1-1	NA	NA	CASRDRRNTEAFF	TGTGCCAGCAGAGACAGGAGGAACACTGAAGCTTTCTTT
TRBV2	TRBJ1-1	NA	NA	CASITDFPPIYTEAFF	TGTGCCAGCATTACGGACTTTCCCCCTATTTACACTGAAGCTTTCTTT
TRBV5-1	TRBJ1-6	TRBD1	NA	CASSLVGDRGPALSPPGAPLHF	TGCGCCAGCAGCTTGGTTGGGGACAGGGGGCCCGCTCTAAGCCCTCCGGGGGCACCCCTCCACTTT
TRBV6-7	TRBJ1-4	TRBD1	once	CATQGAINEKLFF	TGTGCCACCCAGGGGGCTATTAATGAAAAACTGTTTTTT
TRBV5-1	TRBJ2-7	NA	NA	CASRPLRYEQYF	TGCGCCAGCAGGCCGCTACGCTACGAGCAGTACTTC
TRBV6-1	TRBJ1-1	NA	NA	CASSHQSMNTEAFF	TGTGCCAGCAGTCACCAGTCCATGAACACTGAAGCTTTCTTT
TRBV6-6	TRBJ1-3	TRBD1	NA	CASSYSTGGAGNTIYF	TGTGCCAGCAGTTACTCAACAGGGGGCGCGGGAAACACCATATATTTT
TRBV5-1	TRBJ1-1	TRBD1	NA	CASSSAGQGSRAFF	TGCGCCAGCAGCTCAGCGGGACAGGGTTCTCGAGCTTTCTTT
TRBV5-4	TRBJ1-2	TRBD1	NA	CASSSGQGNYGYTF	TGTGCCAGCAGCTCGGGACAGGGTAACTATGGCTACACCTTC
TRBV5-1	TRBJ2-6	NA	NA	CASSRYGGDRSGANVLTF	TGCGCCAGCAGCCGTTACGGCGGAGACAGGTCGGGGGCCAACGTCCTGACTTTC
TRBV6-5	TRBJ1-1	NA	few	CASLWGEMNTEAFF	TGTGCCAGCTTGTGGGGGGAAATGAACACTGAAGCTTTCTTT
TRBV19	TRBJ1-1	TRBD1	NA	CASSTPGTGNTEAFF	TGTGCCAGTAGTACCCCCGGGACAGGCAACACTGAAGCTTTCTTT
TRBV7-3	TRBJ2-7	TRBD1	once	CASSLTGTGYEQYF	TGTGCCAGCAGCTTAACGGGGACAGGGTACGAGCAGTACTTC
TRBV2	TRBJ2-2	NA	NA	CASSVTVNTGELFF	TGTGCCAGCAGCGTTACAGTGAACACCGGGGAGCTGTTTTTT
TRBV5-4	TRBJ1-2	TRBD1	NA	CASSLRTGGWNYGYTF	TGTGCCAGCAGCTTACGGACAGGGGGGTGGAACTATGGCTACACCTTC
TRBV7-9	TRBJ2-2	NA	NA	CASSLEAGGELFF	TGTGCCAGCAGCTTAGAAGCAGGCGGGGAGCTGTTTTTT
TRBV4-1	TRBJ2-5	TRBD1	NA	CASSQDTGGGETQYF	TGCGCCAGCAGCCAAGATACAGGGGGTGGAGAGACCCAGTACTTC
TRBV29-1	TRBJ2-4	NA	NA	CSVGGGGKNIQYF	TGCAGCGTTGGGGGGGGCGGAAAAAACATTCAGTACTTC
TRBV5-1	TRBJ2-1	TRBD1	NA	CASKTGTGYNEQFF	TGCGCCAGCAAGACGGGGACAGGATACAATGAGCAGTTCTTC
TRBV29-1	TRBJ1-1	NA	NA	CSGGERDTEAFF	TGCAGCGGGGGGGAAAGGGACACTGAAGCTTTCTTT
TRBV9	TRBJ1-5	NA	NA	CASSGTGSGQPQHF	TGTGCCAGCAGCGGCACGGGGTCAGGTCAGCCCCAGCATTTT
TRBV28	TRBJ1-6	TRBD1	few	CASSVRQGSYNSPLHF	TGTGCCAGCAGTGTCCGACAGGGAAGTTATAATTCACCCCTCCACTTT
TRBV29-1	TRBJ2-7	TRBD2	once	CSVGTRHPPSYEQYF	TGCAGCGTTGGGACTAGACATCCCCCGTCCTACGAGCAGTACTTC
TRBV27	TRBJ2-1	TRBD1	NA	CASSPNRGRTNEQFF	TGTGCCAGCAGCCCTAACAGGGGGCGGACCAATGAGCAGTTCTTC
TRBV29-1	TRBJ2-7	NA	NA	CSAVVGANEQYF	TGCAGCGCCGTCGTAGGGGCGAACGAGCAGTACTTC
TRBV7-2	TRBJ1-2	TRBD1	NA	CASSLNRGLTNYGYTF	TGTGCCAGCAGCTTGAACAGGGGACTTACTAACTATGGCTACACCTTC
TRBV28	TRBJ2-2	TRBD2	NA	CASSPGLAGGPPDGGELFF	TGTGCCAGCAGTCCAGGACTAGCGGGGGGGCCCCCCGACGGCGGGGAGCTGTTTTTT
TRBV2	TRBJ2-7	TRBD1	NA	CASSERDRGLHEQYF	TGTGCCAGCAGTGAACGTGACAGGGGTCTCCACGAGCAGTACTTC
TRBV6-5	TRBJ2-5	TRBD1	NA	CASSSGTGQETQYF	TGTGCCAGCAGTTCCGGGACAGGGCAAGAGACCCAGTACTTC
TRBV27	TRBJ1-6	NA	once	CASTGRHSYNSPLHF	TGTGCCAGCACAGGGCGGCACTCCTATAATTCACCCCTCCACTTT
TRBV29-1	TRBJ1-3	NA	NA	CSGLEPTGGNTIYF	TGCAGCGGGTTGGAACCGACGGGTGGAAACACCATATATTTT
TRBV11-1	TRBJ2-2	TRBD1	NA	CASSSTRDRGTGELFF	TGTGCCAGCAGCTCTACCCGGGACAGGGGCACCGGGGAGCTGTTTTTT
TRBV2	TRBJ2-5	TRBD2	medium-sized	CASSGESGADQETQYF	TGTGCCAGCAGTGGCGAGAGCGGGGCCGACCAAGAGACCCAGTACTTC
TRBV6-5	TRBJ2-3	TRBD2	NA	CASSYSGGFFDTQYF	TGTGCCAGCAGTTACAGCGGGGGATTTTTTGATACGCAGTATTTT
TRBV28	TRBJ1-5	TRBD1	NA	CASSISQGAPGQPQHF	TGTGCCAGCAGTATCAGTCAGGGGGCGCCCGGACAGCCCCAGCATTTT
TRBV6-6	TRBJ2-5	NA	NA	CASTPVGQKETQYF	TGTGCCAGCACCCCCGTGGGACAAAAGGAGACCCAGTACTTC
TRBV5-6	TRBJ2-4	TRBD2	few	CASSLRLAWNIQYF	TGTGCCAGCAGCCTACGACTAGCTTGGAACATTCAGTACTTC